This TCR beta chain is from a study of lymphopenia after photon versus proton radiotherapy. V shed 2 bases, J shed 2 bases, and the junction held 2 bases outside the gene matches. Per the germline V gene, CDR1 is WNHNN and CDR2 is SYGVQD (reference sequence). This CDR3 comprises 14 residues. Notes on the study in general: Proton therapy kept repertoires fairly stable, unlike photons, which gained effector/memory cells. Post-nadir diversity loss with photons came from oligoclonal expansion, particularly CD8+ Temra cells. Better survival with proton therapy was suggested as possible, not demonstrated.

In its sample, this clone is large. Its antigen is currently unknown. TCRdb keeps only in-frame clones here, not all; method: immunoSEQ multiplex PCR. Found here are around 4,200 clones, 60% to 80% of them singletons; the top ten hold around half. This TCR derives from an older man with esophageal cancer. This chain connects TRBV10-1 to TRBJ2-7; 8 positions match TRBD2. Sample: peripheral blood, taken from a patient treated with proton-based radiotherapy. The CDR3 sequence: CASSESGSTYEQYF. Here the CDR3 DNA reads TGCGCCAGCAGTGAGAGCGGGAGTACCTACGAGCAGTACTTC.